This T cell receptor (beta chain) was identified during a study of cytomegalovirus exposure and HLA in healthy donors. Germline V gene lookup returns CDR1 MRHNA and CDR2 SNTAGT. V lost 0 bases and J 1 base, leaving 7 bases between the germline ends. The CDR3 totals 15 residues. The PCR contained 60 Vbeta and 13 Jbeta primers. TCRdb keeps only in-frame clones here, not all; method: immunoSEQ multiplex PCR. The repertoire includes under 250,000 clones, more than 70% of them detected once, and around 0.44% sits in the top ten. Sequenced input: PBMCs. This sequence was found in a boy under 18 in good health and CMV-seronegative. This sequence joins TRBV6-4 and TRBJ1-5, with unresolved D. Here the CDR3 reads CASSDSGESNQPQHF. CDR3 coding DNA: TGTGCCAGCAGTGACTCTGGGGAGAGCAATCAGCCCCAGCATTTT.